Shown below are 10 T cell receptor beta chains from a single sample sequenced in a study of tumor-infiltrating lymphocytes in oesophageal squamous cell carcinoma. TCRdb itself ran the PCR reads through MiXCR, one entry per CDR3 protein. The sample includes over 15,000 distinct CDR3 sequences, approximately 49% of them seen just once. Sequenced sample: esophageal tumor tissue. Every receptor here comes from a female donor with esophageal squamous cell carcinoma.

CDR3: CASSPSGVEQYF. In DNA, the CDR3 is TGTGCCAGCAGCCCCTCCGGGGTCGAGCAGTACTTC. This sequence joins TRBV7-3 and TRBJ2-7; a possible D gene is TRBD2 (5 bases). The CDR3 spans 12 residues. The V gene's germline CDR1 is SGHTA and CDR2 FQGTGA. The V end lost 5 bases, the J end lost 6 bases, and 11 bases lay between the germline ends.

V usage is TRBV6-6 and J usage is TRBJ2-1, with 12 bases that match TRBD2. Germline CDR1 is MNHNY and CDR2 is SVGAGI (reference sequence). The CDR3 covers 16 residues. The junction had 12 bases not matched to a gene; V was cut back by 7 bases and J by 8 bases. The CDR3 loop is CASTRTSGVGLDEQFF. CDR3 bases: TGTGCCAGCACCCGGACTAGCGGGGTGGGGCTGGATGAGCAGTTCTTC.

The chain employs TRBV7-4 and TRBJ2-3; D is unresolved. The assigned J gene may be wrong: the sequence end matches TRBJ2-7 better. The CDR3 totals 13 residues. The germline V gene encodes CDR1 SGHVT and CDR2 SQSDAQ. This chain's CDR3 is CASSLASGPEQYF. As DNA, the CDR3 is TGTGCCAGCAGCTTAGCTTCAGGTCCCGAGCAGTACTTC.

The J gene is TRBJ2-1, the V gene TRBV11-2; D call uncertain. Trimming cost V 7 bases and J 8 bases, with 9 bases left between them. Germline CDR1 reads SGHAT; CDR2 reads FQNNGV. This CDR3 has 11 amino acids. CDR3 loop: CASTVWDEQFF. CDR3 sequence (DNA): TGTGCCAGCACCGTCTGGGATGAGCAGTTCTTC.

The chain joins TRBV6-1 to TRBJ1-5; 11 bases line up with TRBD1. CDR1 is MNHNS and CDR2 is SASEGT in the germline V gene. V dropped 4 bases and J dropped 9; count of bases not matched to a gene: 5. The CDR3 spans 14 residues. This chain's CDR3 is CASSGTGGGVPQHF. The DNA for the CDR3 is TGTGCCAGCAGTGGGACAGGGGGCGGGGTGCCCCAGCATTTT.

This rearrangement joins TRBV7-3 to TRBJ2-2; the D is unclear. The CDR3 sequence is 13 residues long. The V gene lost 5 bases and the J gene lost 3 bases, with 7 bases spanning the gap. Per germline, CDR1 SGHTA and CDR2 FQGTGA. CDR3 in DNA: TGTGCCAGCAGCAACACCTACACCGGGGAGCTGTTTTTT. It specifies CASSNTYTGELFF. Full variable domain (rest looked up from reference TRBV7-3 and TRBJ2-2): GAGVSQTPSNKVTEKGKYVELRCDPISGHTALYWYRQSLGQGPEFLIYFQGTGAADDSGLPNDRFFAVRPEGSVSTLKIQRTERGDSAVYLCASSNTYTGELFFGEGSRLTVL.

The J gene is TRBJ2-1, the V gene TRBV7-2, with 13 bases identical to TRBD2. The J call is doubtful: the DNA matches TRBJ2-7 better. In germline, CDR1 is SGHTA, CDR2 FQGNSA. This CDR3 is 18 amino acids long. DNA for the CDR3: TGTGCCAGCAGCATACGACTAGCGGGAGGAGAGAGCGTCCTCGAGCAGTACTTC. Amino acids: CASSIRLAGGESVLEQYF.

The chain combines TRBV12-3 or TRBV12-4 with TRBJ2-3; 7 bases agree with TRBD1. Near its end, the DNA agrees better with TRBJ2-1, so the J call may be wrong. The CDR3 covers 13 residues. DNA of the CDR3: TGTGCCAGCACCCGGGGACAGCTCCAGCCCCAGTTCTTC. Amino acid sequence: CASTRGQLQPQFF.

The V gene is TRBV7-2, the J gene TRBJ2-6; tentatively, D is TRBD1 (5 bases). The CDR3 runs to 14 residues. Trimming cost V 3 bases and J 2 bases, with 5 bases left between them. CDR1 is SGHTA and CDR2 is FQGNSA in the germline V gene. CDR3 loop: CASSLTAGANVLTF. For the CDR3, the DNA is TGTGCCAGCAGCTTGACAGCTGGGGCCAACGTCCTGACTTTC. The full variable domain, completed using reference TRBV7-2 and TRBJ2-6, is GAGVSQSPSNKVTEKGKDVELRCDPISGHTALYWYRQSLGQGLEFLIYFQGNSAPDKSGLPSDRFSAERTGGSVSTLTIQRTQQEDSAVYLCASSLTAGANVLTFGAGSRLTVL.

Many counts were recorded for this clonotype. The chain combines TRBV27 with TRBJ2-4, with TRBD2 matching over 9 bases. V shed 3 bases, J shed 4 bases, and the junction held 1 base outside the gene matches. CDR3 length: 14 residues. Germline V gene data show CDR1 as MNHEY and CDR2 as SMNVEV (reference sequence). The DNA of the CDR3 is TGTGCCAGCAGTTTGCTAGCGGGGAAAAACATTCAGTACTTC. Protein sequence: CASSLLAGKNIQYF.